This T cell receptor beta chain was recovered during a study of blood T cell repertoires in COVID-19. As for the study in general: Collection of acute and convalescent COVID-19 samples took place in the United States, Italy and Spain. T cells, B-cell-depleted T cells, or PBMCs supplied cDNA or gDNA.

The CDR3 spans 16 residues. The germline gives CDR1 KGHSH, CDR2 LQKENI. V lost 5 bases, J lost 1 base, and 15 bases lay in between. Study processing details: How many nucleated cells were present was estimated from reference gene primer amplification. The protocol was immunoSEQ multiplex PCR, while the TCRdb copy is restricted to in-frame clones and leaves out a portion. The V and J calls and the clone size are those of that table, but D and trimming were determined from the DNA. The repertoire has about 440,000 clones, 70% to 90% of them found once; the top ten carry nearly 2%. Self-reported history from a screening survey and questionnaire set each donor's cohort.

The chain uses TRBV18 and TRBJ1-3; D call uncertain. The receptor comes from a woman between 18 and 29 years old with acute COVID-19. The sequencing sample was made of PBMCs or T cells enriched from blood (not recorded which). In DNA form, the CDR3 reads TGTGCCAGCTCATCGAAACCGGTACCTTCTGGAAACACCATATATTTT. Amino acid sequence: CASSSKPVPSGNTIYF.